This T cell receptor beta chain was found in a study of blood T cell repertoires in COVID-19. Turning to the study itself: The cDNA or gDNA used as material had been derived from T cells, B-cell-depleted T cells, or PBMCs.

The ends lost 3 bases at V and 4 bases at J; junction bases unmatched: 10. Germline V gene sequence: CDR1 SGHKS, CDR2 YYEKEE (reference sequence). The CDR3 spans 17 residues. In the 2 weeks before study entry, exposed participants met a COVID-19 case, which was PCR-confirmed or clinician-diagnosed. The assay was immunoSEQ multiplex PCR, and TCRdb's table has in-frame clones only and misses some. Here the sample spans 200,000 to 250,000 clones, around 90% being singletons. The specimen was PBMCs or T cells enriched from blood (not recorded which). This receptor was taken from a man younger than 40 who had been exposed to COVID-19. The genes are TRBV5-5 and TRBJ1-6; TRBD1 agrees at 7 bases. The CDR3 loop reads CASSWVTGDSYNSPLHF. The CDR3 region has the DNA TGTGCCAGCAGCTGGGTCACAGGGGACAGTTATAATTCACCCCTCCACTTT.